The present T cell receptor beta chain was sequenced within a study of blood T cell repertoires in COVID-19. As for the study in general: Donors in the United States, Italy and Spain gave samples during acute or convalescent COVID-19. T cells, B-cell-depleted T cells, or PBMCs provided the cDNA or gDNA that served as material.

Per the original methods: Reference gene primer amplification in the assay estimated nucleated cell counts. Produced via immunoSEQ multiplex PCR; TCRdb's table is partial and in-frame only. The DNA was the basis for D and trimming; V, J and clone size are from that table. The repertoire includes roughly 70,000 clones, just under 80% of them detected once, and 6.3% sits in the top ten. The V gene lost 5 bases and the J gene lost 0 bases, with 16 bases spanning the gap. Germline-derived CDR1 and CDR2 are SEHNR and FQNEAQ (reference sequence). The CDR3 loop spans 16 amino acids. V usage is TRBV7-9 and J usage is TRBJ1-2, with TRBD1 as a possible D gene (5 bases). This clonotype originated in an older woman with acute or convalescent COVID-19. Sequencing was done on a sample of peripheral blood. As DNA, the CDR3 is TGTGCCAGCAGCCCCTCACGGTCAGGGACTAACTATGGCTACACCTTC. Residues: CASSPSRSGTNYGYTF.